The next 27 T cell receptor beta chains were all read from a single sample in a study of T cells in Graves' hyperthyroidism and ophthalmopathy. RNA transcripts were the template for amplifying TCR beta CDR3 regions. The primer set for the first-round RT-PCR of the TCR CDR3 was HTBI. TCRdb fed the multiplex PCR reads into MiXCR, producing one record per CDR3 protein. The data contain 530,000 or so distinct CDR3 sequences, 24% of them singletons. Sequenced material: blood. These receptors originate from a woman aged 30 to 39 with Graves' ophthalmopathy.

In its sample, this clonotype was seen many times. The chain is built from TRBV18 and TRBJ2-5, with D unresolved. With 10 bases removed from V and 2 bases from J, the gap between germline ends came to 2 bases. This CDR3 spans 9 amino acids. Germline assignment: CDR1 KGHSH and CDR2 LQKENI. CDR3 residues: CAKQETQYF. DNA of the CDR3: TGTGCCAAACAAGAGACCCAGTACTTC.

This clonotype was counted at least ten times. V is TRBV11-2 and J is TRBJ2-5, with D tentatively TRBD2 (7 bases). Germline CDR1 is SGHAT and CDR2 is FQNNGV. Trimming removed 2 bases from V and 3 bases from J, with 13 bases in between. The CDR3 is made up of 15 amino acids. CDR3 DNA: TGTGCCAGCAGCTTAAGGGGGGGTATTAAAGAGACCCAGTACTTC. Amino acid sequence: CASSLRGGIKETQYF.

The chain employs TRBV7-2 and TRBJ2-7; tentative D call: TRBD1 (5 bases). Germline V gene sequence: CDR1 SGHTA, CDR2 FQGNSA. Trimming cost V 5 bases and J 0 bases, with 14 bases left between them. The CDR3 covers 15 residues. CDR3 nucleotides: TGTGCCAGCAGCCCCGACAGTGCCATCTCCTACGAGCAGTACTTC. This encodes CASSPDSAISYEQYF.

This clonotype showed up many times. The rearrangement links TRBV9 to TRBJ1-3, with D maybe TRBD1 (6 bases). Germline V gene lookup returns CDR1 SGDLS and CDR2 YYNGEE. Trimming cost V 8 bases and J 2 bases, with 11 bases left between them. The CDR3 totals 13 residues. The CDR3: CASGRGPGNTIYF. The CDR3 DNA follows: TGTGCCAGTGGGCGGGGGCCTGGAAACACCATATATTTT.

In its sample, this clonotype was seen a few times. The chain recombines TRBV5-1 with TRBJ1-3; 7 bases agree with TRBD1. The V and J ends lost 1 base and 2 bases, in that order; junction bases with no gene match: 6. Germline loops: CDR1 SGHRS, CDR2 YFSETQ. The CDR3 consists of 16 residues. CDR3 residues: CASSLWVTGPGNTIYF. CDR3 nucleotide sequence: TGCGCCAGCAGCTTGTGGGTGACAGGGCCTGGAAACACCATATATTTT.

Ten or more counts support this clonotype. The chain has TRBV5-5 and TRBJ1-1; D is unresolved. Per germline, CDR1 SGHKS and CDR2 YYEKEE (reference sequence). V lost 4 bases and J lost 1, with 8 bases in between. The CDR3 contains 13 residues. CDR3 sequence reads: CASSPRPNTEAFF. CDR3 coding DNA: TGTGCCAGCAGCCCGCGGCCGAACACTGAAGCTTTCTTT.

This clonotype showed up many times. The genes are TRBV3-1 and TRBJ1-1; unclear D gene. Per the germline V gene, CDR1 is LGHDT and CDR2 is YNNKEL (reference sequence). This CDR3 region has 13 residues. Trimming took off 4 bases at V and 3 bases at J, with 9 bases between the two ends. The chain's CDR3 is CASSLQRDTEAFF. Here the CDR3 DNA reads TGTGCCAGCAGCCTACAGAGGGACACTGAAGCTTTCTTT.

The sample holds many counts of this clonotype. Germline is not matched at one junction end, which may reflect a read error. J is TRBJ2-2 and V is TRBV12-3 or TRBV12-4; D may be TRBD1 (5 bases). The CDR3 is 14 residues long. DNA of the CDR3: TGTGCCAGCGGTTTTGACAGTTACACCGGGGAGCTGTTTTTT. This translates into CASGFDSYTGELFF.

This clonotype appeared many times. The rearrangement links TRBV6-5 to TRBJ1-2, with D perhaps matching TRBD1 (6 bases). This CDR3 is built from 11 residues. Per germline, CDR1 MNHEY and CDR2 SVGAGI. Between the trimmed V and J ends, which lost 8 bases and 5 bases, there was a span of 9 bases. The CDR3 DNA reads as TGTGCCAGCGGAACAGGGTATGGCTACACCTTC. Protein: CASGTGYGYTF.

The chain has TRBV20-1 and TRBJ1-1; D gene uncertain. There are 16 residues in the CDR3. V shed 1 base and J shed 3 bases, with 18 bases lying between them. Germline V gene data show CDR1 as DFQATT and CDR2 as SNEGSKA (reference sequence). CDR3 sequence: CSARVSQGILDTEAFF. CDR3 DNA sequence: TGCAGTGCTAGAGTGTCTCAAGGGATCCTGGACACTGAAGCTTTCTTT.

This clonotype showed up many times. The rearrangement uses TRBV25-1 and TRBJ1-2; TRBD1 matches at 11 bases. The CDR3 loop spans 20 amino acids. CDR1 and CDR2 from the germline V gene are MGHDK and SYGVNS. The trim removed 3 bases at V and 0 bases at J, leaving 15 bases unmatched. Here the CDR3 DNA reads TGTGCCAGCAGTGAGGTAGCTGGGACAGGGGGAGCGTGGGCTAACTATGGCTACACCTTC. It encodes CASSEVAGTGGAWANYGYTF.

Only a few counts were recorded for this clonotype. A much more abundant neighbour one base away suggests this may be a read error. This chain links TRBV6-2 or TRBV6-3 with TRBJ2-2, with unresolved D. There are 11 residues in the CDR3. Germline V gives CDR1 MNHEY, CDR2 SVGEGT. The germline V and J ends were trimmed by 11 bases and 4 bases, with 8 bases remaining between them. In DNA, the CDR3 is TGTGCCGCCCGGGTCACCGGGGAGCTGTTTTTT. Amino acid sequence: CAARVTGELFF.

This clonotype was seen a single time. V and J are TRBV15 and TRBJ1-3; unclear D gene. Trimming took off 1 base at V and 5 bases at J, with 12 bases between the two ends. CDR1 and CDR2 from the germline V gene are LNHNV and YYDKDF (reference sequence). This CDR3 region has 15 residues. The DNA for the CDR3 is TGTGCCACCAGCAGAGTCGGCGACCTTAGAAACACCATATATTTT. Its protein is CATSRVGDLRNTIYF.

The chain uses TRBV6-1 and TRBJ1-1; D is undetermined. The germline CDR1 and CDR2 sequences are MNHNS and SASEGT. CDR3 length equals 11 residues. V shed 7 bases and J shed 9 bases, with 12 bases lying between them. The DNA for the CDR3 is TGTGCCAGCATAGGCCGGCGTCAAGCTTTCTTT. This sequence encodes CASIGRRQAFF.

There are many counts of this clonotype. J is TRBJ1-1 and V is TRBV29-1; D may be TRBD1 (6 bases). The CDR3 extends over 12 amino acids. Trimming stripped 8 bases from V and 3 bases from J, with 13 bases between. The germline CDR1 and CDR2 sequences are SQVTM and ANQGSEA. The CDR3 here is CSTTDSHTEAFF. The CDR3 DNA reads TGCAGCACGACGGACAGCCACACTGAAGCTTTCTTT.

The sample holds many counts of this clonotype. V usage is TRBV2 and J usage is TRBJ2-5; D unresolved. CDR3 length: 12 residues. Per germline, CDR1 SNHLY and CDR2 FYNNEI. The V end lost 8 bases, the J end lost 4 bases, and 11 bases lay between the germline ends. The CDR3 DNA reads TGTGCCAGCGTTCAACCCAGAGAGACCCAGTACTTC. Protein sequence: CASVQPRETQYF.

This clonotype is a singleton in its sample. The gene calls are TRBV28 and TRBJ2-5; the match to TRBD1 covers 7 bases. V dropped 5 bases and J dropped 5; count of bases not matched to a gene: 11. There are 15 residues in the CDR3. Germline CDR1 MDHEN, CDR2 SYDVKM. The CDR3 region has the DNA TGTGCCAGCAGTCCCCCTACAGGGGCGGCGGAGACCCAGTACTTC. Translating it yields CASSPPTGAAETQYF.

This clonotype was detected many times. The rearrangement links TRBV19 to TRBJ2-3, with 11 bases that match TRBD1. V lost 3 bases to trimming and J lost 0 bases; unmatched junction nucleotides: 2. Looked up from germline, CDR1 is LNHDA and CDR2 is SQIVND (reference sequence). CDR3 length: 16 residues. The CDR3: CASSIGTGGSTDTQYF. The CDR3 DNA is TGTGCCAGTAGTATTGGGACAGGGGGAAGCACAGATACGCAGTATTTT.

This clonotype was counted many times. The rearrangement uses TRBV7-8 and TRBJ2-7, with 8 bases fitting TRBD1. Germline-derived CDR1 and CDR2 are SGHVS and FQNEAQ. CDR3 length: 16 amino acids. The V segment lost 5 bases and the J segment 0 bases; nucleotides outside the gene matches: 9. The DNA of the CDR3 is TGTGCCAGCAGCAAAACTTCGACAGGGGACTCCTACGAGCAGTACTTC. This codes for CASSKTSTGDSYEQYF. The full variable domain, completed using reference TRBV7-8 and TRBJ2-7, is GAGVSQSPRYKVAKRGQDVALRCDPISGHVSLFWYQQALGQGPEFLTYFQNEAQLDKSGLPSDRFFAERPEGSVSTLKIQRTQQEDSAVYLCASSKTSTGDSYEQYFGPGTRLTVT.

The rearrangement joins TRBV24-1 to TRBJ1-5; D call uncertain. With 7 bases removed from V and 3 bases from J, the gap between germline ends came to 15 bases. The CDR3 totals 15 residues. Per the germline V gene, CDR1 is KGHDR and CDR2 is SFDVKD. DNA for the CDR3: TGTGCCACCAGCCCCGGTGGAGGGTTCAATCAGCCCCAGCATTTT. As protein: CATSPGGGFNQPQHF.

This clonotype was picked up many times. The J gene is TRBJ1-1, the V gene TRBV30; no reliable D call. Per germline, CDR1 GTSNPN and CDR2 SVGIG (reference sequence). V was clipped by 5 bases and J by 12 bases, with 19 bases between them. The CDR3 sequence is 12 residues long. The CDR3 DNA follows: TGTGCCTGGGCATCCGAGGCCAGGATGTCTTTCTTT. It encodes CAWASEARMSFF. The full variable domain, its missing parts supplied by reference TRBV30 and TRBJ1-1, is SQTIHQWPATLVQPVGSPLSLECTVEGTSNPNLYWYRQAAGRGLQLLFYSVGIGQISSEVPQNLSASRPQDRQFILSSKKLLLSDSGFYLCAWASEARMSFFGQGTRLTVV.

The V gene is TRBV4-1, the J gene TRBJ1-1; D is unclear. Germline CDR1 and CDR2: MGHRA and YSYEKL. V dropped 8 bases and J dropped 0 bases, with 13 bases sitting between them. The CDR3 has 14 residues. The CDR3 reads CASSTPDMNTEAFF. CDR3 bases: TGCGCCAGCTCAACTCCGGATATGAACACTGAAGCTTTCTTT.

Comment on this clonotype: Since the CDR3 does not end with the conserved phenylalanine or tryptophan, this likely comes from a read error. The gene calls are TRBV6-1 and TRBJ1-1; unclear D gene. The germline CDR1 and CDR2 sequences are MNHNS and SASEGT. Trimming took off 6 bases at V and 0 bases at J, with 11 bases between the two ends. This CDR3 contains 14 residues. The CDR3 region is CASRPDGMNTEAFL. CDR3 bases: TGTGCCAGCAGACCGGACGGAATGAACACTGAAGCTTTCTTG.

Note on this clonotype: This may arise from a read error, as a much more abundant clone is one base away. The CDR3 sequence is CSVEAIGQTNAEAFF. The DNA of the CDR3 is TGCAGCGTTGAAGCGATAGGACAGACGAACGCTGAAGCTTTCTTT. The V and J genes are TRBV29-1 and TRBJ1-1; a possible D gene is TRBD1 (6 bases). Germline V gene data show CDR1 as SQVTM and CDR2 as ANQGSEA. The CDR3 has 15 residues.

This rearrangement joins TRBV20-1 to TRBJ2-5; D is possibly TRBD2 (6 bases). Trimming left V 6 bases short and J 5 bases short, with 16 bases between. CDR3 length equals 13 residues. Germline CDR1 reads DFQATT; CDR2 reads SNEGSKA (reference sequence). CDR3 DNA: TGCAGTGCCCTGTTGGAGGGAGCGGAGACCCAGTACTTC. It encodes CSALLEGAETQYF.

This clonotype occurred many times. V is TRBV11-2 and J is TRBJ2-7; 9 bases map to TRBD1. Germline V gene data show CDR1 as SGHAT and CDR2 as FQNNGV. The J segment lost 7 bases and the V segment lost 1 base, leaving 5 bases of the junction unmatched. This CDR3 has 14 residues. CDR3 sequence: CASSLGTGAGEQYF. For the CDR3, the DNA is TGTGCCAGCAGCTTAGGGACAGGGGCAGGGGAGCAGTACTTC.

Only a few counts were recorded for this clonotype. The V gene is TRBV2, the J gene TRBJ1-5; tentatively, D is TRBD1 (6 bases). The CDR3 runs 14 residues. Trimming stripped 4 bases from V and 7 bases from J, with 14 bases between. Germline values: CDR1 SNHLY, CDR2 FYNNEI. In DNA, the CDR3 is TGTGCCAGCAGTGGAACAGGGCAAGACCAGCCCCAGCATTTT. It translates to CASSGTGQDQPQHF.